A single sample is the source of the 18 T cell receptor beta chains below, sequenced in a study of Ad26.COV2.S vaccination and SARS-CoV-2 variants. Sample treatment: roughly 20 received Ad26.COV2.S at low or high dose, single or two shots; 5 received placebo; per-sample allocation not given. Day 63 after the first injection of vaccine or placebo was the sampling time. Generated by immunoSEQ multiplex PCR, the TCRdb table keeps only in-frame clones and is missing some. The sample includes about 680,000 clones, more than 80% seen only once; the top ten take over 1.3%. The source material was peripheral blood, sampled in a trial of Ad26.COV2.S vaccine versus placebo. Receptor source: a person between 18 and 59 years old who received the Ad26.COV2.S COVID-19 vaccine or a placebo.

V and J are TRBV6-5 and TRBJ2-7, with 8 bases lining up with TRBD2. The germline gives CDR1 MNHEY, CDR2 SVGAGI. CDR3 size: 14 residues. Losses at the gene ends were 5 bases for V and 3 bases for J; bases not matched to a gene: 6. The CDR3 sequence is CASSTERGFYEQYF. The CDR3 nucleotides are TGTGCCAGCAGTACAGAGCGGGGGTTCTACGAGCAGTACTTC.

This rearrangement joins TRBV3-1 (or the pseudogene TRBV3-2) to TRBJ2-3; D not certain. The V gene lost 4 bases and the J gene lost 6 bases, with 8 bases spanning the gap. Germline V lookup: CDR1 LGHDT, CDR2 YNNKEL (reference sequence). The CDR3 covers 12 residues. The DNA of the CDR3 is TGTGCCAGCAGCCCCGGGTGGGATACGCAGTATTTT. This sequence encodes CASSPGWDTQYF.

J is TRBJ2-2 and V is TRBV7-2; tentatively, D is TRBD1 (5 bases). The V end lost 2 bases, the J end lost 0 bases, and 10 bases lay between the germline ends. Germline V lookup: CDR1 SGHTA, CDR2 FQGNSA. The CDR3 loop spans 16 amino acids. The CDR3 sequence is CASSLFDSPNTGELFF. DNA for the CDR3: TGTGCCAGCAGCTTATTCGACAGCCCGAACACCGGGGAGCTGTTTTTT.

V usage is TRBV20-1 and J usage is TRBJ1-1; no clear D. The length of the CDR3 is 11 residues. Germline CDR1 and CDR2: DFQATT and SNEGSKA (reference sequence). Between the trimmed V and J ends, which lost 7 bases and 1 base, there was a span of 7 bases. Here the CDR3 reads CSGQGNTEAFF. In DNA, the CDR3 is TGCAGTGGACAAGGGAACACTGAAGCTTTCTTT.

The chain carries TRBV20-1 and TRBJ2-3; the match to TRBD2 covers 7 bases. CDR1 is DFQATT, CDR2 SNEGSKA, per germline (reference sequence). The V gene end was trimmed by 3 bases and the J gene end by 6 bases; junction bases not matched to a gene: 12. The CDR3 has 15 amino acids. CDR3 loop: CSASLAEGLGDTQYF. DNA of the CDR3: TGCAGTGCTAGTCTAGCGGAAGGCCTCGGGGATACGCAGTATTTT.

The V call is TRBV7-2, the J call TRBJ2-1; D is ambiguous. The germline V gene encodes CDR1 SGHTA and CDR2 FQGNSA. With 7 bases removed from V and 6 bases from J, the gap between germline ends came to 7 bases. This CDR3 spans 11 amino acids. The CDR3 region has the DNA TGTGCCAGCAAAGGTTTCAATGAGCAGTTCTTC. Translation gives CASKGFNEQFF.

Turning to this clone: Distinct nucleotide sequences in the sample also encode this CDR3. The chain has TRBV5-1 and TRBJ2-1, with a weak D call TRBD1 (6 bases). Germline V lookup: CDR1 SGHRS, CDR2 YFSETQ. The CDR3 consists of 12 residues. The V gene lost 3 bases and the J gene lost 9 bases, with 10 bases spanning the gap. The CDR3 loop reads CASSSQGSEQFF. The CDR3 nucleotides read TGCGCCAGCAGCTCGCAGGGGAGTGAGCAGTTCTTC.

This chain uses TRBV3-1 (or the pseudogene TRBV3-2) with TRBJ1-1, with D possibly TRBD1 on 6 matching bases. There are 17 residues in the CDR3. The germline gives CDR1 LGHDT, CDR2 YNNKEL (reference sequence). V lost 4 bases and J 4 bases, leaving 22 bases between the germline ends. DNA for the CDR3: TGTGCCAGCAGCCGCCAACCGGCAGGGGTGTGGAGCACTGAAGCTTTCTTT. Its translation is CASSRQPAGVWSTEAFF.

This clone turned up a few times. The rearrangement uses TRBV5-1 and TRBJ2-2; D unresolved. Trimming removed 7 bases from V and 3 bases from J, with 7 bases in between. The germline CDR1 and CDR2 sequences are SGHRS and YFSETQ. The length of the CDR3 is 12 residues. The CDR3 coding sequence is TGCGCCAGCGGCCTCTACACCGGGGAGCTGTTTTTT. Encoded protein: CASGLYTGELFF.

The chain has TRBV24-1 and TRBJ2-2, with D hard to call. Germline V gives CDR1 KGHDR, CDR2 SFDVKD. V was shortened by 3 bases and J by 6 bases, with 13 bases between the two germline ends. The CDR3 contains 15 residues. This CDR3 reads CATSDARLGPGELFF. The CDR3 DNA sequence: TGTGCCACCAGTGATGCCCGTTTGGGTCCCGGGGAGCTGTTTTTT.

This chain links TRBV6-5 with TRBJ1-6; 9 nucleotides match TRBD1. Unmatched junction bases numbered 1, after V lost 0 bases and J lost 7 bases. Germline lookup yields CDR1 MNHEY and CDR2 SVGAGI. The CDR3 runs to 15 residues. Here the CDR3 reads CASSYSGTGNSPLHF. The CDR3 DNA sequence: TGTGCCAGCAGTTACTCCGGGACAGGGAATTCACCCCTCCACTTT.

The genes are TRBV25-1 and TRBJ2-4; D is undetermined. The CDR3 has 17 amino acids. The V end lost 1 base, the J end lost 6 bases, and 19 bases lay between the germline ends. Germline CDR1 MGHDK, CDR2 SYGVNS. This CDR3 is CASSELVGNSGGNIQYF. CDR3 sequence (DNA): TGTGCCAGCAGTGAATTGGTAGGAAACAGTGGCGGAAACATTCAGTACTTC.

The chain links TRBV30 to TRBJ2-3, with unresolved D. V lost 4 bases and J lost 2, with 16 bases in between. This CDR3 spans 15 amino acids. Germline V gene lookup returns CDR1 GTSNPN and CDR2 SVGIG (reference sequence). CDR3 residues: CAWTSAPRTTDTQYF. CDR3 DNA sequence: TGTGCCTGGACAAGTGCCCCTCGTACCACAGATACGCAGTATTTT. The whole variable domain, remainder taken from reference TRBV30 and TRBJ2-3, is SQTIHQWPATLVQPVGSPLSLECTVEGTSNPNLYWYRQAAGRGLQLLFYSVGIGQISSEVPQNLSASRPQDRQFILSSKKLLLSDSGFYLCAWTSAPRTTDTQYFGPGTRLTVL.

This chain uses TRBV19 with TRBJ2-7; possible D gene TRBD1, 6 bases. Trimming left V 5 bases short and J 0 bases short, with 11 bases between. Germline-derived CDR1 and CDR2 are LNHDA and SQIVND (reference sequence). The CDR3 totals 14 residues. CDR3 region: CASSVTGLSYEQYF. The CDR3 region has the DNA TGTGCCAGTAGTGTGACAGGCCTCTCCTACGAGCAGTACTTC.

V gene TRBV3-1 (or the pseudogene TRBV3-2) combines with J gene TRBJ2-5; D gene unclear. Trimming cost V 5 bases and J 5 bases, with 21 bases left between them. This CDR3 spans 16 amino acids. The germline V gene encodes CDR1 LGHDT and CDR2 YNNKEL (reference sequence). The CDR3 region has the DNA TGTGCCAGCAGCAGTCGGCCCCGCCGAAGGATCGAGACCCAGTACTTC. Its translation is CASSSRPRRRIETQYF.

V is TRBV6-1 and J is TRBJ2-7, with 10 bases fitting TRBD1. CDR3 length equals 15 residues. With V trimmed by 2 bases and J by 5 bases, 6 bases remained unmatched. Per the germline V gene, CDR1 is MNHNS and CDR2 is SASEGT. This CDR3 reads CASSEPGQGINEQYF. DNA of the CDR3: TGTGCCAGCAGTGAACCGGGACAGGGGATCAACGAGCAGTACTTC.

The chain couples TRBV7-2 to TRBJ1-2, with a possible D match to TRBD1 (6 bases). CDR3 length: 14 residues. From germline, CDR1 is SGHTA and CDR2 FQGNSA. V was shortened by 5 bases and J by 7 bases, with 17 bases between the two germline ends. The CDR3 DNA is TGTGCCAGCAGCCCCCGACAGGAGGTAGTTGGCTACACCTTC. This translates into CASSPRQEVVGYTF. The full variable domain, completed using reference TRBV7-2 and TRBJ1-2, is GAGVSQSPSNKVTEKGKDVELRCDPISGHTALYWYRQSLGQGLEFLIYFQGNSAPDKSGLPSDRFSAERTGGSVSTLTIQRTQQEDSAVYLCASSPRQEVVGYTFGSGTRLTVV.

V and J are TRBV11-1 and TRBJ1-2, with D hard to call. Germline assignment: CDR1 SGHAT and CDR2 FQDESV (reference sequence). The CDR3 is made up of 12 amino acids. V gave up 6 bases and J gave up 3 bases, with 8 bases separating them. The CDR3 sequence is CASRGADYGYTF. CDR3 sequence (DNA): TGTGCCAGCAGGGGCGCAGACTATGGCTACACCTTC.